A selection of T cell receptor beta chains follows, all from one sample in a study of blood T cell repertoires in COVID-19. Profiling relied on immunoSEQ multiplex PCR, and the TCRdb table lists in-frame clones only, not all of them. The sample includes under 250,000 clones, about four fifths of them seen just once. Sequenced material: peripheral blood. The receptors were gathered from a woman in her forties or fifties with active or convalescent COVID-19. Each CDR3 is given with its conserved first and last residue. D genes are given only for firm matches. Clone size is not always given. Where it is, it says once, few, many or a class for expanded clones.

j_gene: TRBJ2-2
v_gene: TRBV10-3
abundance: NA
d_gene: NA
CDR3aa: CAISESRQAPGELFF
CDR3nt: TGTGCCATCAGTGAGTCTCGACAGGCCCCCGGGGAGCTGTTTTTT

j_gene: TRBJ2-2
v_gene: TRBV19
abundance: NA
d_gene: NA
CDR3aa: CASRGGRSTGELFF
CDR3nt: TGTGCCAGTAGGGGAGGCAGGAGCACCGGGGAGCTGTTTTTT

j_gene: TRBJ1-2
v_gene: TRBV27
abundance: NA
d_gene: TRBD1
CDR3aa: CASSSTGGNYGYTF
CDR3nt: TGTGCCAGCAGTTCTACAGGGGGCAACTATGGCTACACCTTC

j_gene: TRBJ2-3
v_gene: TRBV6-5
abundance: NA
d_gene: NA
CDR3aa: CASREVADTQYF
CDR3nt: TGTGCCAGCAGGGAGGTGGCAGATACGCAGTATTTT

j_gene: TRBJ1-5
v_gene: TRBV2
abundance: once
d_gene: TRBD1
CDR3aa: CASSLQGEGQPQHF
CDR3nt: TGTGCCAGCAGTCTACAGGGGGAAGGTCAGCCCCAGCATTTT

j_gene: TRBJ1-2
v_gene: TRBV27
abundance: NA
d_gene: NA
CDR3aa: CASSLSGGGYGYTF
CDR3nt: TGTGCCAGCAGTTTATCGGGAGGGGGCTATGGCTACACCTTC

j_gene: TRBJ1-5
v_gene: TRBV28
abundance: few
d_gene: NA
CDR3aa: CASRHGGEGDNQPQHF
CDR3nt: TGTGCCAGCCGACATGGGGGGGAGGGGGATAATCAGCCCCAGCATTTT

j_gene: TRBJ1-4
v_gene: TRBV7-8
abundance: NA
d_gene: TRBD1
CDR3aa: CASSLVSQGALGGLFF
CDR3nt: TGTGCCAGCAGCTTAGTGAGCCAGGGGGCCCTCGGGGGACTGTTTTTT

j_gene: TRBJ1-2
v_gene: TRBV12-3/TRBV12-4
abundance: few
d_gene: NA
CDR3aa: CASSSGYGYTF
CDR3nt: TGTGCCAGCAGTTCGGGATATGGCTACACCTTC

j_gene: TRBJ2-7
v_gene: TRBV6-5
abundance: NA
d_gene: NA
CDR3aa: CASSYGGTIYEQYF
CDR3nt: TGTGCCAGCAGTTACGGCGGGACCATCTACGAGCAGTACTTC

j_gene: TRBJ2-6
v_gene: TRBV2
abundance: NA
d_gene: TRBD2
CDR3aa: CASMGGTGANVLTF
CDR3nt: TGTGCCAGCATGGGAGGGACTGGGGCCAACGTCCTGACTTTC

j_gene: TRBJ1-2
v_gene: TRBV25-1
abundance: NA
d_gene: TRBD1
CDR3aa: CASSEPDRGPSDGYTF
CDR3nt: TGTGCCAGCAGTGAGCCCGACAGGGGACCTTCTGATGGCTACACCTTC

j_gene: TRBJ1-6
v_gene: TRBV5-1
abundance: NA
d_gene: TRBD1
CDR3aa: CASSSGQEINSPLHF
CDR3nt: TGCGCCAGCAGCTCGGGACAGGAGATCAATTCACCCCTCCACTTT

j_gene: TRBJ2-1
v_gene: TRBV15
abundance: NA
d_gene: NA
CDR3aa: CATSRAVNEQFF
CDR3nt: TGTGCCACCAGCAGAGCCGTCAATGAGCAGTTCTTC

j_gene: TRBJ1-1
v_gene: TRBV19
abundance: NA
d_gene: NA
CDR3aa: CASSMQGLNTEAFF
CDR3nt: TGTGCCAGTAGTATGCAGGGTTTGAACACTGAAGCTTTCTTT

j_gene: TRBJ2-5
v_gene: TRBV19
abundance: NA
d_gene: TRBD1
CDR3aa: CASSPRTGGGGETQYF
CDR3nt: TGTGCCAGTAGTCCCCGGACAGGGGGAGGGGGAGAGACCCAGTACTTC

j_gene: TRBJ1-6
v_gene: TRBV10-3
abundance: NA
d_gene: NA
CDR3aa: CAISESKMAGRNSPLHF
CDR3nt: TGTGCCATCAGTGAGTCAAAGATGGCAGGGAGGAATTCACCCCTCCACTTT

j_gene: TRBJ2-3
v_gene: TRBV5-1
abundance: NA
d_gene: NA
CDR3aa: CASSAPGVMAESIVDTQYF
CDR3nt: TGCGCCAGCAGCGCACCGGGGGTAATGGCGGAGTCGATAGTGGATACGCAGTATTTT

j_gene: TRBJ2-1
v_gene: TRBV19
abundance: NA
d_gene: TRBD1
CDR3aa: CASHYGTGRSNEQFF
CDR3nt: TGTGCCAGCCACTACGGGACAGGGAGGAGTAATGAGCAGTTCTTC

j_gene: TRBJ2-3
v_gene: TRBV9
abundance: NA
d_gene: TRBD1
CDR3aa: CASSVVGGQATDTQYF
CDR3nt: TGTGCCAGCAGCGTAGTCGGGGGACAGGCCACAGATACGCAGTATTTT

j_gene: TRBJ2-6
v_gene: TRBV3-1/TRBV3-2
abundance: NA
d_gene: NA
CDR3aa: CASSLLSGANVLTF
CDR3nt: TGTGCCAGCAGCCTCCTCTCTGGGGCCAACGTCCTGACTTTC

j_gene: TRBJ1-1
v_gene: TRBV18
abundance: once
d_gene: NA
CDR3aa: CASSPRRGLPGTEAFF
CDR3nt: TGTGCCAGCTCACCACGACGGGGTCTCCCAGGTACTGAAGCTTTCTTT

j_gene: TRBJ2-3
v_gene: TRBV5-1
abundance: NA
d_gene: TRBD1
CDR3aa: CASSLTGVRADTQYF
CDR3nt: TGCGCCAGCAGCCTTACAGGGGTTCGGGCAGATACGCAGTATTTT

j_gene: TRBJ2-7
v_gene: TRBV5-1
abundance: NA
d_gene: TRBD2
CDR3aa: CASSKSSGRAVFEQYF
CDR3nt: TGCGCCAGCAGCAAGTCTAGCGGGAGGGCCGTGTTCGAGCAGTACTTC

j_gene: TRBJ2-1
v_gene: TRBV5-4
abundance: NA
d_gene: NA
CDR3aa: CASSLARAGPLPRQFF
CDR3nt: TGTGCCAGCAGCTTGGCGAGGGCAGGTCCCCTACCACGGCAGTTCTTC

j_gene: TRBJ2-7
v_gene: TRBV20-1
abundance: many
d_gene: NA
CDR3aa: CSANTAYEQYF
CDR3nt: TGCAGTGCAAATACAGCTTACGAGCAGTACTTC

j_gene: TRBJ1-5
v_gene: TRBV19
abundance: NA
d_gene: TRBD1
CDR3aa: CASTGGQGIRLTQPQHF
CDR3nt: TGTGCCAGTACCGGGGGACAGGGGATCAGATTGACTCAGCCCCAGCATTTT

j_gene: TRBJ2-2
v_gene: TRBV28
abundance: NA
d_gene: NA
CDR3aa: CASRPPGSTGELFF
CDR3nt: TGTGCCAGCAGACCCCCTGGCTCCACCGGGGAGCTGTTTTTT

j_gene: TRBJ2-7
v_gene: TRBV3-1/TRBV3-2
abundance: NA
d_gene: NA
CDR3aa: CASSQDRTGGQNYEQYF
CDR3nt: TGTGCCAGCAGCCAAGACAGGACGGGAGGACAGAACTACGAGCAGTACTTC

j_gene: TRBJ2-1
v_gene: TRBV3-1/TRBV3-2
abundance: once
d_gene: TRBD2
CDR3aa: CASSQRTSLGNEQFF
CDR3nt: TGTGCCAGCAGCCAAAGGACTAGCTTGGGCAATGAGCAGTTCTTC

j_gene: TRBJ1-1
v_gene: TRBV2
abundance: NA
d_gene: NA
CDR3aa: CASRSGTEAFF
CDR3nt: TGTGCCAGCAGGTCCGGGACTGAAGCTTTCTTT

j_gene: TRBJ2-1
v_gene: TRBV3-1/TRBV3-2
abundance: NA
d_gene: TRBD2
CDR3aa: CASSPHSGRANEQFF
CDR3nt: TGTGCCAGCAGCCCCCATAGCGGGAGGGCCAATGAGCAGTTCTTC

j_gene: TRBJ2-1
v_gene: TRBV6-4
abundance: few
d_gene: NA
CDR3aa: CASSDSAENNEQFF
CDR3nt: TGTGCCAGCAGTGACTCGGCGGAGAACAATGAGCAGTTCTTC

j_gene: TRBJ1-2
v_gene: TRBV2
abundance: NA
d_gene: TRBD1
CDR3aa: CASKREDRGGYGYTF
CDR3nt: TGTGCCAGCAAAAGGGAGGACAGGGGTGGGTATGGCTACACCTTC

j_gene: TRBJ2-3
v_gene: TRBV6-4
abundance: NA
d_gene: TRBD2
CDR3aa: CASSDSFSGSGTDTQYF
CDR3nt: TGTGCCAGCAGTGACTCTTTCAGCGGGAGCGGCACAGATACGCAGTATTTT

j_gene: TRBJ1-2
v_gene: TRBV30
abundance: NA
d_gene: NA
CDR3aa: CAWRGGGGYTF
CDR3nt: TGTGCCTGGAGGGGAGGAGGGGGCTACACCTTC

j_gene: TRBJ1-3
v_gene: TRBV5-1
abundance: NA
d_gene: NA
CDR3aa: CASSLYPSSGNTIYF
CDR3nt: TGCGCCAGCAGCTTATATCCGAGCTCTGGAAACACCATATATTTT

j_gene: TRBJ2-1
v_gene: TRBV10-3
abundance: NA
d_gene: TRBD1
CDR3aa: CAISPDVTGNEQFF
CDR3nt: TGTGCCATCAGCCCAGACGTGACAGGGAATGAGCAGTTCTTC

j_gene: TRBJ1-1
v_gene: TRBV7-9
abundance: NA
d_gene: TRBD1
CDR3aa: CASSLQTGRAFF
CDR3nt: TGTGCCAGCAGCCTACAGACAGGGAGAGCTTTCTTT

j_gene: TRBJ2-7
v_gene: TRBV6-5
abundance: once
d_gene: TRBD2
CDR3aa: CASSYSTGGRAYEQYF
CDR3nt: TGTGCCAGCAGTTACTCCACTGGCGGGAGGGCTTACGAGCAGTACTTC

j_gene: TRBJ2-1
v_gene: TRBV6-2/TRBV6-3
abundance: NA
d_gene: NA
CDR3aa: CASSSDSGEQFF
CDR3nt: TGTGCCAGCAGTTCCGACTCCGGTGAGCAGTTCTTC

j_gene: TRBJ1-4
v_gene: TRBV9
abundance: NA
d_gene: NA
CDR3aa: CASSPRQEPEKLFF
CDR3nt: TGTGCCAGCAGCCCCCGACAGGAGCCCGAGAAACTGTTTTTT

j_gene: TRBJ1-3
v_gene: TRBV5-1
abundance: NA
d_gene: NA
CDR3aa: CASSLVPNQGNTIYF
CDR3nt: TGCGCCAGCAGCTTGGTCCCAAATCAGGGAAACACCATATATTTT

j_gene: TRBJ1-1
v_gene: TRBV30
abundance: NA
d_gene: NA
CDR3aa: CAWSTDSNTEAFF
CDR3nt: TGTGCCTGGAGTACCGACAGTAACACTGAAGCTTTCTTT

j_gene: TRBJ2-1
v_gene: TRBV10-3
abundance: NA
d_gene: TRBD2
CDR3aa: CAISDKRGGHNEQFF
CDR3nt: TGTGCCATCAGTGATAAGAGGGGAGGGCACAATGAGCAGTTCTTC

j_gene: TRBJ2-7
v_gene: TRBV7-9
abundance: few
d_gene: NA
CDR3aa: CASSRDTLSYEQYF
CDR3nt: TGTGCCAGCAGCCGGGACACCCTATCCTACGAGCAGTACTTC

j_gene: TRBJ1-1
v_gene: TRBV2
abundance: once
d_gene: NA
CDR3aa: CASSLDRNTEAFF
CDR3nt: TGTGCCAGCAGCTTGGACAGGAACACTGAAGCTTTCTTT

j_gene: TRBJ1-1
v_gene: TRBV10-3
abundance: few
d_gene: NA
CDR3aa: CAISESGGGTEAFF
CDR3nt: TGTGCCATCAGTGAGTCTGGGGGGGGAACTGAAGCTTTCTTT

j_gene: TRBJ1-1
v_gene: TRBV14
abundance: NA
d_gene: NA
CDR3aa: CASSPENTENTEAFF
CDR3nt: TGTGCCAGCAGCCCAGAGAACACAGAGAACACTGAAGCTTTCTTT

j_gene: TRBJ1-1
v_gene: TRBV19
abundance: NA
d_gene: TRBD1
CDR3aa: CASSHRDRQDTEAFF
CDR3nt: TGTGCCAGTAGTCACCGGGACAGGCAAGACACTGAAGCTTTCTTT

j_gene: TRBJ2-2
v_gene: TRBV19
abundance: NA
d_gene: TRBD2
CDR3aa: CASSTGLAGGVGGELFF
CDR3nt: TGTGCCAGTAGTACCGGACTAGCGGGTGGAGTTGGCGGGGAGCTGTTTTTT

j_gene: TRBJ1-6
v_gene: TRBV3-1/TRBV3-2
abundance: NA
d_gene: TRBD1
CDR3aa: CASRDETGGNSPLHF
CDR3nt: TGTGCCAGCAGAGACGAGACAGGGGGTAATTCACCCCTCCACTTT

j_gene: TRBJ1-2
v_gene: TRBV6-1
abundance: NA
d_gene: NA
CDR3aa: CASSEGGRGYGYTF
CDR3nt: TGTGCCAGCAGTGAGGGTGGGAGGGGCTATGGCTACACCTTC

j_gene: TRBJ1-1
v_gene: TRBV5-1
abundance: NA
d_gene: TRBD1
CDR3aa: CASSPRTGTNTEAFF
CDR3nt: TGCGCCAGCAGCCCCCGGACAGGGACCAACACTGAAGCTTTCTTT

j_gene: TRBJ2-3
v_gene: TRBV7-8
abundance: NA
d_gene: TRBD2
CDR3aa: CASSYSSGGSVDTQYF
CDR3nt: TGTGCCAGCAGCTATTCTAGCGGGGGCTCGGTAGATACGCAGTATTTT

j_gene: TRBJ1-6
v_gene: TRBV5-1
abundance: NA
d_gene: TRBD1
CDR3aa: CASSLRDRGVIGSSYNSPLHF
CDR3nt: TGCGCCAGCAGCTTGCGGGACAGGGGCGTGATCGGGTCGTCCTATAATTCACCCCTCCACTTT